The clone carrying this T cell receptor (beta chain) occurred many times. The antigen is not known. This record comes from a study of early T cells in non-severe SARS-CoV-2 infection. Study summary: Sequencing was performed on bulk RNA from unsorted whole blood, leaving chains unpaired. Study-wide results and limits: Missing private and CD4 specificities, VDJdb matching favored anti-spike CD8 responses.

Attachment of unique molecular identifiers was made to individual cDNA molecules. TCRdb processed the 5' RACE reads anew with MiXCR; each CDR3 protein has one entry. The data hold 65,000 to 85,000 distinct CDR3 sequences, with more than 9% observed a single time. Specimen: whole blood. This TCR was sampled from an adult who was a healthcare worker with PCR-confirmed SARS-CoV-2 infection or an uninfected control (not recorded which).

The CDR3 loop is CASSLVHLAGGRETQYF. The CDR3 DNA follows: TGTGCCAGCAGCTTAGTCCATCTAGCGGGGGGTCGAGAGACCCAGTACTTC. The V call is TRBV7-6, the J call TRBJ2-5; TRBD2 agrees at 11 bases. This CDR3 is 17 amino acids long. CDR1 is SGHVS, CDR2 FNYEAQ, per germline. V trimming: 1 base; J trimming: 4 bases; junction bases outside the gene matches: 8. The full variable domain, completed using reference TRBV7-6 and TRBJ2-5, is GAGVSQSPRYKVTKRGQDVALRCDPISGHVSLYWYRQALGQGPEFLTYFNYEAQQDKSGLPNDRFSAERPEGSISTLTIQRTEQRDSAMYRCASSLVHLAGGRETQYFGPGTRLLVL.